This T cell receptor (beta chain) appears in the sequencing data of a study of shared clonotypes between healthy human individuals. Terminally differentiated effector memory CD45RA+ cells were left out of the naive CD8 fraction, which was CD45RO-negative and positively selected for CCR7. Profiling relied on immunoSEQ multiplex PCR, and the TCRdb table lists in-frame clones only, not all of them. The sample has some 2.1 million clones; just over 90% are singletons. General study findings and limits: Sampling covered nothing but blood. Tissue TCR repertoires likely differ from those found in blood. An effect of sequencing depth on clonotype sharing among donors was expected. Naive subsets tended to show greater estimated richness than memory subsets.

This clone has only one observation. Its target is not known. V dropped 0 bases and J dropped 4 bases, with 12 bases sitting between them. CDR1 SGHDT and CDR2 YYEEEE come from the germline V gene. The CDR3 has 15 residues. The receptor's source is a young man in good health. Some clones in this sample may be carry-over from other donors' samples. The chain uses TRBV5-6 and TRBJ2-3, with D possibly being TRBD1 (5 bases). The sequenced material came from naive CD8+ T cells from PBMCs. In DNA, the CDR3 is TGTGCCAGCAGCTTGGCGGCAGCAGGGCCAGATACGCAGTATTTT. Translated: CASSLAAAGPDTQYF.